This TCR beta chain was sequenced during a study of blood T cells in healthy people across ages. General study results and limits: Naive T cell percentage and TCR beta diversity correlated strongly. Roughly linear age-related decline in beta diversity appeared, significant by age approximately 43.

A second about 7 to 11 cycle PCR used barcoded and J-beta primers. TCRdb processed the 5' RACE reads anew with MiXCR; each CDR3 protein has one entry. The sample consists of hundreds of thousands of distinct CDR3 sequences, 52% of them appearing once. This CDR3 comprises 17 residues. The germline V and J ends were trimmed by 5 bases and 0 bases, with 16 bases remaining between them. This clonotype was observed a single time. Antigen specificity is unknown. The TCR was taken from a woman of 80 years or more in good health. The chain employs TRBV12-3 or TRBV12-4 and TRBJ2-2; D may be TRBD2 (6 bases). The sample consisted of blood. The CDR3 here is CASSPPSGRPNTGELFF. In nucleotides, the CDR3 is TGTGCCAGCAGTCCCCCGAGCGGGCGCCCGAACACCGGGGAGCTGTTTTTT.